Listed below are T cell receptor beta chains from one sample, sequenced in a study of T cell changes during pregnancy in multiple sclerosis. Repertoires were generated with immunoSEQ multiplex PCR, while TCRdb's copy carries only in-frame clones and drops some. Among approximately 98,000 clones listed, approximately 90% were seen once. Sequences were derived from peripheral blood, sampled after pregnancy. The receptors stem from a female donor in good health, enrolled as a control in a pregnancy study. The conserved cysteine and the conserved F or W are not part of the CDR3 here. Fields, in order: V gene, J gene, CDR3 protein.

v_call: TRBV7-6
j_call: TRBJ2-7
cdr3_aa: ASSLGRGGDEQY

v_call: TRBV7-6
j_call: TRBJ2-1
cdr3_aa: ASSSTFGGAVYNEQF

v_call: TRBV27
j_call: TRBJ1-1
cdr3_aa: ASSDRRPPPEAF

v_call: TRBV6-5
j_call: TRBJ1-1
cdr3_aa: ASSFYRLNTEAF

v_call: TRBV6-1
j_call: TRBJ1-1
cdr3_aa: ASPEGRHKSEAF

v_call: TRBV5-6
j_call: TRBJ1-2
cdr3_aa: ASSSFRVYGYT

v_call: TRBV7-7
j_call: TRBJ1-3
cdr3_aa: ASSYNPDRDSGNTIY

v_call: TRBV6-1
j_call: TRBJ1-2
cdr3_aa: ASNRAQANYGYT

v_call: TRBV6-1
j_call: TRBJ1-1
cdr3_aa: ASSLTGLTEAF

v_call: TRBV20-1
j_call: TRBJ1-2
cdr3_aa: SAFSYGYT

v_call: TRBV7-2
j_call: TRBJ2-5
cdr3_aa: ASSLKIGTGRETQY

v_call: TRBV6-5
j_call: TRBJ2-5
cdr3_aa: ASSPSRGGRETQY

v_call: TRBV2
j_call: TRBJ2-1
cdr3_aa: ASSVAGLVSYNEQF

v_call: TRBV7-6
j_call: TRBJ1-1
cdr3_aa: ASSLAQNTEAF

v_call: TRBV5-1
j_call: TRBJ2-7
cdr3_aa: ASSSSRGAYEQY

v_call: TRBV6-4
j_call: TRBJ2-1
cdr3_aa: ASSEAGEGNEQF

v_call: TRBV7-9
j_call: TRBJ1-1
cdr3_aa: ASSLLAQAEAF

v_call: TRBV19
j_call: TRBJ2-2
cdr3_aa: ASSTGLGGSGELF

v_call: TRBV27
j_call: TRBJ2-7
cdr3_aa: ASSLSLAGGFEQY

v_call: TRBV10-3
j_call: TRBJ2-3
cdr3_aa: AISMNPGHAAGTDTQY

v_call: TRBV6-5
j_call: TRBJ2-7
cdr3_aa: ASRTGQVGFYEQY

v_call: TRBV27
j_call: TRBJ1-1
cdr3_aa: ASSLRTGGGMNTEAF

v_call: TRBV19
j_call: TRBJ1-5
cdr3_aa: ASSFRTPIPDQPQH

v_call: TRBV5-4
j_call: TRBJ2-6
cdr3_aa: ASSAPGLISGANVLT

v_call: TRBV18
j_call: TRBJ1-2
cdr3_aa: ASSPRDRGGYT

v_call: TRBV6-6
j_call: TRBJ1-6
cdr3_aa: ASSYTAGAQSVH

v_call: TRBV21-1
j_call: TRBJ2-4
cdr3_aa: ASIGQGKNIQY

v_call: TRBV7-8
j_call: TRBJ2-1
cdr3_aa: ASSLSGIVGNEQF

v_call: TRBV7-6
j_call: TRBJ1-3
cdr3_aa: ASSLYPRDSYGNTIY

v_call: TRBV7-2
j_call: TRBJ1-5
cdr3_aa: ASSLEGGQPQH

v_call: TRBV5-4
j_call: TRBJ2-3
cdr3_aa: ASSFRLAGGTDTQY

v_call: TRBV7-2
j_call: TRBJ2-1
cdr3_aa: ASSLVVSGGQNEQF

v_call: TRBV2
j_call: TRBJ1-1
cdr3_aa: ASGPAPNTEAF

v_call: TRBV2
j_call: TRBJ1-6
cdr3_aa: ASSGKDREIRSPLH

v_call: TRBV27
j_call: TRBJ2-7
cdr3_aa: ASSLSGDYEQY

v_call: TRBV7-9
j_call: TRBJ1-1
cdr3_aa: ASSLGGAEAF

v_call: TRBV11-1
j_call: TRBJ1-1
cdr3_aa: ASSDPGQGLTEAF

v_call: TRBV15
j_call: TRBJ1-1
cdr3_aa: ATSRDDMILNTEAF

v_call: TRBV9
j_call: TRBJ2-4
cdr3_aa: ASSVGTTGQNIQY

v_call: TRBV5-6
j_call: TRBJ1-2
cdr3_aa: ASSPQGSNYGYT

v_call: TRBV6-5
j_call: TRBJ2-7
cdr3_aa: ASSYSILASYEQY

v_call: TRBV7-9
j_call: TRBJ1-1
cdr3_aa: ASSSLGDLGEAF

v_call: TRBV27
j_call: TRBJ1-1
cdr3_aa: ASSLRTGRGNTEAF

v_call: TRBV6-5
j_call: TRBJ1-1
cdr3_aa: ASSYSSSGIPEAF

v_call: TRBV19
j_call: TRBJ2-1
cdr3_aa: ASSIDYSYNEQF

v_call: TRBV6-5
j_call: TRBJ1-2
cdr3_aa: ASSYRDRPWNGYT

v_call: TRBV14
j_call: TRBJ1-4
cdr3_aa: ASSQVREKLF

v_call: TRBV6-5
j_call: TRBJ1-3
cdr3_aa: ASSYITGSGNTIY